Below, 8 T cell receptor beta chains from the same sample are listed, as sequenced in a study of cytomegalovirus exposure and HLA in healthy donors. Use of 60 Vbeta and 13 Jbeta primers characterized the PCR. Only in-frame clones appear in the TCRdb table, and some are missing; sequencing was by immunoSEQ multiplex PCR. Of roughly 180,000 clones in the sample, approximately 79% are singletons; the top ten hold around 15%. The sequenced sample was PBMCs. The receptors come from a man in his fifties or sixties in good health and CMV-seropositive.

The chain is built from TRBV7-2 and TRBJ1-1, with D unresolved. CDR1 is SGHTA, CDR2 FQGNSA, per germline. The V and J ends lost 2 bases and 0 bases respectively, with 4 bases between them. This CDR3 is 13 amino acids long. CDR3 sequence: CASSLSVNTEAFF. The DNA of the CDR3 is TGTGCCAGCAGCTTATCCGTGAACACTGAAGCTTTCTTT.

This clone occurred a few times. The chain carries TRBV5-6 and TRBJ2-5; 7 bases align to TRBD2. The CDR3 loop spans 15 amino acids. Germline values: CDR1 SGHDT, CDR2 YYEEEE. V lost 5 bases to trimming and J lost 1 base; unmatched junction nucleotides: 8. The CDR3 sequence is CASRRGWGSQETQYF. For the CDR3, the DNA is TGTGCCAGCAGGCGGGGGTGGGGAAGCCAAGAGACCCAGTACTTC.

The V and J genes are TRBV2 and TRBJ1-6; possible D gene TRBD1, 5 bases. Germline V gives CDR1 SNHLY, CDR2 FYNNEI. Trimming left V 6 bases short and J 6 bases short, with 15 bases between. The CDR3 runs 15 residues. The CDR3 DNA is TGTGCCAGCAGCCCTGGAAAGCAGGGTAATTCACCCCTCCACTTT. It is translated as CASSPGKQGNSPLHF.

The chain combines TRBV6-1 with TRBJ2-1, with 12 bases that match TRBD1. The trim removed 8 bases at V and 7 bases at J, leaving 6 bases unmatched. Germline CDR1 MNHNS, CDR2 SASEGT. The CDR3 totals 14 residues. The CDR3 DNA reads TGTGCCAGCGACCGGGACAGGGGGCTGAATGAGCAGTTCTTC. This codes for CASDRDRGLNEQFF.

The V gene is TRBV7-9, the J gene TRBJ1-2, with TRBD1 matching over 7 bases. The CDR3 length is 17 residues. The V and J ends lost 2 bases and 4 bases, in that order; junction bases with no gene match: 13. CDR1 is SEHNR, CDR2 FQNEAQ, per germline (reference sequence). This chain's CDR3 is CASSLSLGTDRLYGYTF. The DNA of the CDR3 is TGTGCCAGCAGCTTATCGCTCGGGACAGACCGCCTCTATGGCTACACCTTC.

V usage is TRBV25-1 and J usage is TRBJ1-6; D call uncertain. Trimming removed 1 base from V and 10 bases from J, with 14 bases in between. The CDR3 extends over 15 amino acids. Per germline, CDR1 MGHDK and CDR2 SYGVNS. The CDR3 spells CASSESGERRSPLHF. Here the CDR3 DNA reads TGTGCCAGCAGTGAATCTGGCGAACGGAGGTCACCCCTCCACTTT.

About this clone itself: At the DNA level, this CDR3 is encoded by other sequences in the same sample as well. V is TRBV4-1 and J is TRBJ2-2, with D possibly matching TRBD2 (5 bases). In germline, CDR1 is MGHRA, CDR2 YSYEKL. Trimming shortened V by 7 bases and J by 6 bases, and 21 bases separated the two germline ends. CDR3 length: 16 residues. CDR3 nucleotides: TGCGCCAGCACCACGGAGGCAGCCTGGGGTCCCGGGGAGCTGTTTTTT. It encodes CASTTEAAWGPGELFF.

This clone was seen once. The chain has TRBV6-5 and TRBJ1-5; 8 bases map to TRBD1. CDR1 is MNHEY and CDR2 is SVGAGI in the germline V gene. Trimming at V came to 6 bases and at J to 3 bases, leaving 7 bases not matched to a gene. The CDR3 length is 15 residues. This chain's CDR3 is CASRSNRGNNQPQHF. The DNA for the CDR3 is TGTGCCAGCAGGTCCAACAGGGGGAACAATCAGCCCCAGCATTTT.